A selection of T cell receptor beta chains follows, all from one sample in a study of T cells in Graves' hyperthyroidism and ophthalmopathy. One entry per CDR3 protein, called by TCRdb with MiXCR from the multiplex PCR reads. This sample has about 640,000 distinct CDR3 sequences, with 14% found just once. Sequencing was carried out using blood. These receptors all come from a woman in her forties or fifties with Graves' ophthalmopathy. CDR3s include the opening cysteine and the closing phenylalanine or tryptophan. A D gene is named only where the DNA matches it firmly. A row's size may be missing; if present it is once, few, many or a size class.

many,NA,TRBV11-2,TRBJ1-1,CASSLTNTEAFF,TGTGCCAGCAGTTTGACGAACACTGAAGCTTTCTTT
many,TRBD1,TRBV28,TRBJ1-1,CASRATGTFEAFF,TGTGCCAGCAGAGCGACAGGGACCTTTGAAGCTTTCTTT
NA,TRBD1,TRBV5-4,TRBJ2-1,CASSLARNRGLDEQFF,TGTGCCAGCAGTCTCGCTAGGAACAGGGGATTGGATGAGCAGTTCTTC
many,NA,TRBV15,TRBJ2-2,CATSRARGILTAGDTGELFF,TGTGCCACCAGCAGAGCGAGGGGCATTTTGACGGCTGGTGACACCGGGGAGCTGTTTTTT
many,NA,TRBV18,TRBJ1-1,CASSPSGALEAFF,TGTGCCAGCTCACCATCGGGGGCCCTGGAAGCTTTCTTT
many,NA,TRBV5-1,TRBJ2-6,CASSLGEDYSGANVLTF,TGCGCCAGCAGCTTGGGGGAAGACTATTCTGGGGCCAACGTCCTGACTTTC
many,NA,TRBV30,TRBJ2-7,CAWTTGRAYEQYF,TGTGCCTGGACGACGGGCAGGGCCTACGAGCAGTACTTC
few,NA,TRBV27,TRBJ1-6,CASSLRSGLVNSPLHF,TGTGCCAGCAGTTTGCGGTCGGGGCTCGTTAATTCACCCCTCCACTTT
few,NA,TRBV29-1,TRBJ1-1,CSAAGTSGTEAFF,TGCAGCGCCGCAGGGACCTCAGGCACTGAAGCTTTCTTT
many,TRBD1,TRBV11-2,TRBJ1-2,CASSRSGGNYGYTF,TGTGCCAGCAGCCGGTCAGGGGGCAACTATGGCTACACCTTC
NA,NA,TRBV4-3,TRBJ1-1,CAGSQGTGSNTEAFF,TGCGCCGGCAGCCAAGGGACGGGATCGAACACTGAAGCTTTCTTT
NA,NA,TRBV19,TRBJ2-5,CASSGPLRETQYF,TGTGCCAGTAGTGGCCCCTTACGGGAGACCCAGTACTTC
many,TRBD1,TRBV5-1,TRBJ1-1,CASRYGQGETEAFF,TGCGCCAGCAGATACGGACAGGGAGAGACTGAAGCTTTCTTT
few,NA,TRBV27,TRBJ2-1,CASTFTPPPRGPSYNEQFF,TGTGCCAGCACGTTCACCCCCCCCCCCCGAGGCCCTTCCTACAATGAGCAGTTCTTC
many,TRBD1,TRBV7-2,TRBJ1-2,CASSLGTGSYGYTF,TGTGCCAGCAGCTTAGGGACAGGGAGCTATGGCTACACCTTC
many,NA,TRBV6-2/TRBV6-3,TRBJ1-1,CASNDRRENTEAFF,TGTGCCAGCAACGACAGGCGAGAGAACACTGAAGCTTTCTTT
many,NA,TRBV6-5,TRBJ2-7,CASSYSRVGYEQYF,TGTGCCAGCAGTTACTCCAGGGTTGGCTACGAGCAGTACTTC
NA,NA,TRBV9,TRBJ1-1,CASSLHRYPNTEAFF,TGTGCCAGCAGCCTGCACAGGTACCCTAACACTGAAGCTTTCTTT
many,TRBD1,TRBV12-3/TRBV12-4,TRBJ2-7,CASRETGARDEQYF,TGTGCCAGCAGGGAAACAGGGGCAAGGGACGAGCAGTACTTC
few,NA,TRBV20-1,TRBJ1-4,CSARGYPGRTNEKLFF,TGCAGTGCTAGAGGATATCCGGGGCGGACTAATGAAAAACTGTTTTTT
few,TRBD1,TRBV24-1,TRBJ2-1,CATSETGTQFF,TGTGCCACCAGTGAGACAGGGACACAGTTCTTC
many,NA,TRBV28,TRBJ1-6,CASTENNSPLHF,TGTGCCAGCACAGAGAATAATTCACCCCTCCACTTT
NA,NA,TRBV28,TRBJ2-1,CASSLGHSNEQFF,TGTGCCAGCAGCCTTGGGCATTCCAATGAGCAGTTCTTC
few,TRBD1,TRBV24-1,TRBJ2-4,CATSEAGGAGVKNIQYF,TGTGCCACCAGTGAGGCAGGGGGCGCAGGGGTCAAAAACATTCAGTACTTC
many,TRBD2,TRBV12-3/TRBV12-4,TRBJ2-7,CASSARSSGTYEQYF,TGTGCCAGCAGTGCCCGATCTAGCGGAACCTACGAGCAGTACTTC
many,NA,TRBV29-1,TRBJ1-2,CSVGGGTNYGYTF,TGCAGCGTGGGAGGAGGTACTAACTATGGCTACACCTTC
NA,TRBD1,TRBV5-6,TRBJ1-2,CASSHRDRDGYTF,TGTGCCAGCAGCCACCGGGACAGGGATGGCTACACCTTC
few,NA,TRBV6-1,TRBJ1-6,CASSLSGGNLNSPLHF,TGTGCCAGCAGCCTTTCCGGAGGCAACCTGAATTCACCCCTCCACTTT
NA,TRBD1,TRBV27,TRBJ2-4,CASSKWDRGPGNIQYF,TGTGCCAGCAGTAAGTGGGACAGAGGGCCCGGAAACATTCAGTACTTC